This paragraph covers one T cell receptor (beta chain) sequence. This sample was taken from a study of T-cell memory formation after mild COVID-19. Between the trimmed V and J ends, which lost 1 base and 0 bases, there was a span of 11 bases. The CDR3 spans 16 residues. CDR1 and CDR2 (germline): SGHNT, YYREEE (reference sequence). TCRdb used MiXCR to reprocess the 5' RACE reads, holding one entry per CDR3 protein. The repertoire holds fewer than 700,000 distinct CDR3 sequences, with around 17% as singletons. This TCR was sampled from an adult woman who had mild COVID-19 (a few samples of this study predate the infection). Cell type and time point are not known. The specimen sequenced was PBMCs or a T cell subset sorted from them (not recorded which). The rearrangement uses TRBV5-4 and TRBJ2-1; tentative D call: TRBD1 (6 bases). DNA of the CDR3: TGTGCCAGCAGCTTGTCCGGCAGGGGCTCCTACAATGAGCAGTTCTTC. It specifies CASSLSGRGSYNEQFF.